The table lists the clone carrying this T cell receptor (beta chain) with many counts. Its antigen remains unidentified. TCRdb reprocessed the 5' RACE reads via MiXCR and lists one record per CDR3 protein. The sample records about 55,000 distinct CDR3 sequences, about 15% being singletons. CD25-based Treg depletion was applied to purified naive CD4+ T cells. J was trimmed by 8 bases and V by 5 bases; bases with no gene match: 9. The CDR3 length is 15 residues. CDR1 is SGHDT, CDR2 YYEEEE, per germline. Study-level results: In terms of TCR gene usage, tumor memory CD4+ T cells clustered together with blood and lymph node memory CD4+ cells, as well as with lymph node naive CD4+ cells. Tumor-infiltrating Treg TCR alpha and beta sequences overlapped most with tumor naive CD4+ T cells, then blood naive.

The origin of this receptor is a female donor with breast cancer. V gene TRBV5-6 combines with J gene TRBJ2-1; TRBD1 aligns across 11 bases. Material for sequencing was naive CD4+ T cells sorted from blood. The subset here: naive CD4+ T cells, CD4+CD45RA+CD25-. This CDR3 reads CASSRWEGQGDEQFF. In DNA form, the CDR3 reads TGTGCCAGCAGTCGCTGGGAGGGACAGGGGGATGAGCAGTTCTTC.